The present entry profiles one T cell receptor (beta chain) with its context. Repertoires were generated with immunoSEQ multiplex PCR, while TCRdb's copy carries only in-frame clones and drops some. The sample carries 100,000 to 150,000 clones, around 92% recorded once. The entry originates in a study of control samples from healthy donors and cancer patients. This sequence originates from a man older than 75 with head and neck cancer. Input material: PBMCs.

CDR3: CASSQGQSGNQPQHF. The CDR3 nucleotides are TGTGCCAGCAGCCAAGGACAGAGTGGCAATCAGCCCCAGCATTTT. The chain carries TRBV3-1 (or the pseudogene TRBV3-2) and TRBJ1-5, with a weak D call TRBD1 (5 bases). The CDR3 covers 15 residues. Trimming took 1 base from V and 2 from J, leaving 9 bases between them. The germline V gene encodes CDR1 LGHDT and CDR2 YNNKEL (reference sequence).